A single sample is the source of the 27 T cell receptor beta chains below, sequenced in a study of T cell repertoires in cytomegalovirus infection. These TCRs are of unknown antigen specificity. MiXCR, run by TCRdb on the reads, gives a single entry per CDR3 protein. The table lists some 100,000 distinct CDR3 sequences, roughly 30% of them singletons. The sample consisted of CD8+ T cells from cultured PBMCs, taken from culture after CMV antigen stimulation. The receptors derive from a human donor in good health (CMV status not recorded). Some clones in this sample may be carry-over from other donors' samples.

This chain joins TRBV10-3 and TRBJ2-2, with TRBD2 matching over 12 bases. J lost 1 base, V lost 7 bases, and 4 bases had no gene match. Germline values: CDR1 ENHRY, CDR2 SYGVKD. This CDR3 is 16 amino acids long. The CDR3 sequence: CAITRLAGENTGELFF. The DNA of the CDR3 is TGTGCCATCACCCGACTAGCGGGGGAGAACACCGGGGAGCTGTTTTTT.

Ten or more counts support this clonotype. Written as DNA, the CDR3 is TGTGCCAGCAGCTTAGTTGAACTCCCCACCGACGAGCAGTACTTC. Protein: CASSLVELPTDEQYF. The rearrangement joins TRBV7-6 to TRBJ2-7; unclear D gene. V shed 1 base and J shed 5 bases, with 15 bases lying between them. The CDR3 contains 15 residues. Germline loops: CDR1 SGHVS, CDR2 FNYEAQ.

This sequence joins TRBV7-9 and TRBJ2-3; 9 bases fit TRBD1. V was clipped by 5 bases and J by 4 bases; unmatched bases: 7. This CDR3 has 15 residues. CDR1 SEHNR and CDR2 FQNEAQ come from the germline V gene (reference sequence). The CDR3 loop is CASSPTGGAPDTQYF. The CDR3 DNA is TGTGCCAGCAGCCCGACAGGGGGTGCCCCAGATACGCAGTATTTT.

The CDR3 spells CASSLTVGGTQPQHF. The DNA of the CDR3 is TGTGCCAGCAGTTTGACGGTGGGGGGCACTCAGCCCCAGCATTTT. The chain recombines TRBV28 with TRBJ1-5, with D perhaps TRBD1 (6 bases). This CDR3 is 15 amino acids long. V lost 3 bases to trimming and J lost 6 bases, with 15 bases between them. Germline V lookup: CDR1 MDHEN, CDR2 SYDVKM.

The rearrangement joins TRBV5-4 to TRBJ2-7; D call uncertain. This CDR3 has 15 residues. The germline V gene encodes CDR1 SGHNT and CDR2 YYREEE (reference sequence). V lost 0 bases to trimming and J lost 3 bases, with 13 bases between them. In nucleotides, the CDR3 is TGTGCCAGCAGCTTGGATCAGGCGGAGCTCTACGAGCAGTACTTC. It specifies CASSLDQAELYEQYF.

The chain recombines TRBV2 with TRBJ2-1, with 10 bases matching TRBD2. CDR1 SNHLY and CDR2 FYNNEI come from the germline V gene. CDR3 length: 14 amino acids. After removal of 5 bases from V and 7 bases from J, the junction contained 5 bases not matched to a gene. The CDR3 DNA reads as TGTGCCAGCAGTAAGGCTAGCGGGGGTAATGAGCAGTTCTTC. This sequence encodes CASSKASGGNEQFF.

The chain joins TRBV27 to TRBJ2-3, with TRBD2 matching 9 bases. J lost 4 bases, V lost 0 bases, and 11 bases had no gene match. This CDR3 is 18 amino acids long. Germline values: CDR1 MNHEY, CDR2 SMNVEV (reference sequence). The CDR3 reads CASSLSGRRGLAPDTQYF. DNA of the CDR3: TGTGCCAGCAGTTTATCGGGGCGCAGGGGACTAGCCCCAGATACGCAGTATTTT.

This clonotype was picked up a small number of times. The rearrangement uses TRBV19 and TRBJ2-6; D is ambiguous. V was shortened by 6 bases and J by 4 bases, with 13 bases between the two germline ends. The V gene's germline CDR1 is LNHDA and CDR2 SQIVND (reference sequence). This CDR3 contains 15 residues. The CDR3 DNA reads as TGTGCCAGTAGCCCGATATTAACGGGGGCCAACGTCCTGACTTTC. This encodes CASSPILTGANVLTF.

The V and J genes are TRBV12-3 or TRBV12-4 and TRBJ2-5; D is undetermined. The CDR3 has 13 amino acids. V gave up 3 bases and J gave up 2 bases, with 7 bases separating them. The CDR3: CASSFGSQETQYF. DNA for the CDR3: TGTGCCAGCAGTTTTGGAAGTCAAGAGACCCAGTACTTC.

V is TRBV4-1 and J is TRBJ1-1; maybe TRBD1 (6 bases). Between the trimmed V and J ends, which lost 2 bases and 1 base, there was a span of 11 bases. From germline, CDR1 is MGHRA and CDR2 YSYEKL. There are 15 residues in the CDR3. The CDR3 region has the DNA TGCGCCAGCAGCCAACACGACAGGACGAACACTGAAGCTTTCTTT. This encodes CASSQHDRTNTEAFF.

This clonotype was found once. The CDR3 region is CAISESSDRGNTGELFF. The CDR3 region has the DNA TGTGCCATCAGTGAGTCGTCGGACAGGGGGAACACCGGGGAGCTGTTTTTT. V and J are TRBV10-3 and TRBJ2-2, with TRBD1 identical over 9 bases. J gave up 1 base and V 0 bases, and 3 bases lay outside the gene matches. The length of the CDR3 is 17 residues. In germline, CDR1 is ENHRY, CDR2 SYGVKD.

This chain joins TRBV20-1 and TRBJ2-2; 7 bases agree with TRBD1. The germline CDR1 and CDR2 sequences are DFQATT and SNEGSKA (reference sequence). The CDR3 extends over 13 amino acids. The junction had 0 bases not matched to a gene; V was cut back by 5 bases and J by 0 bases. CDR3 coding DNA: TGCAGTGCTCAGGGGGCGAACACCGGGGAGCTGTTTTTT. The encoded protein is CSAQGANTGELFF.

The genes are TRBV7-2 and TRBJ2-2, with 9 positions matching TRBD1. Germline CDR1 reads SGHTA; CDR2 reads FQGNSA. The V and J ends lost 5 bases and 5 bases, in that order; junction bases with no gene match: 9. The CDR3 is 16 amino acids. CDR3 in DNA: TGTGCCAGCAGCCTATACGGGACAGGGTATACCGGGGAGCTGTTTTTT. Encoded protein: CASSLYGTGYTGELFF.

V usage is TRBV7-6 and J usage is TRBJ2-1; D not resolved. V gave up 1 base and J gave up 7 bases, with 11 bases separating them. CDR3 length equals 14 residues. The germline V gene encodes CDR1 SGHVS and CDR2 FNYEAQ. Written as DNA, the CDR3 is TGTGCCAGCAGCTTAGGCGGTTCTGGTAATGAGCAGTTCTTC. Protein product: CASSLGGSGNEQFF.

This chain connects TRBV5-6 to TRBJ2-1; no firm D call. CDR3 length: 13 residues. In germline, CDR1 is SGHDT, CDR2 YYEEEE. The ends were cut back, 7 bases at V and 0 bases at J, with 8 bases in the middle. CDR3 DNA: TGTGCCAGCGGGCAGATCTCCTACAATGAGCAGTTCTTC. This sequence encodes CASGQISYNEQFF.

The chain recombines TRBV4-1 with TRBJ1-6, with 9 bases identical to TRBD1. Trimming cost V 0 bases and J 6 bases; bases outside gene matches: 6. This CDR3 region has 17 residues. Per germline, CDR1 MGHRA and CDR2 YSYEKL. The CDR3 DNA is TGCGCCAGCAGCCAAGATCCGCCGACAGGGGGTAATTCACCCCTCCACTTT. This translates into CASSQDPPTGGNSPLHF.

Notes on this clonotype: A read error may be the cause here, since a much bigger clone is one base away. This rearrangement joins TRBV28 to TRBJ1-1, with D possibly being TRBD1 (6 bases). The CDR3 spans 16 residues. Germline V gene data show CDR1 as MDHEN and CDR2 as SYDVKM. The CDR3 DNA reads TGTGTCAGCAGTTTTGGCGGGGGCGGGTCGGGCACTGAAGCTTTCTTT. This codes for CVSSFGGGGSGTEAFF.

The gene calls are TRBV5-4 and TRBJ1-1, with D possibly being TRBD1 (6 bases). Germline V gene data show CDR1 as SGHNT and CDR2 as YYREEE (reference sequence). Trimming took 1 base from V and 8 from J, leaving 15 bases between them. CDR3 length equals 14 residues. DNA of the CDR3: TGTGCCAGCAGCTTGAGAGGGAGACAGGACGAAGCTTTCTTT. It codes for CASSLRGRQDEAFF.

V gene TRBV25-1 combines with J gene TRBJ1-5; D is uncertain. The V and J ends lost 3 bases and 0 bases respectively, with 9 bases between them. Looked up from germline, CDR1 is MGHDK and CDR2 is SYGVNS. The CDR3 covers 15 residues. The CDR3 loop is CASSETTDSNQPQHF. CDR3 sequence (DNA): TGTGCCAGCAGTGAGACGACGGATAGCAATCAGCCCCAGCATTTT. Full variable domain (outside the CDR3, taken from reference TRBV25-1 and TRBJ1-5): EADIYQTPRYLVIGTGKKITLECSQTMGHDKMYWYQQDPGMELHLIHYSYGVNSTEKGDLSSESTVSRIRTEHFPLTLESARPSHTSQYLCASSETTDSNQPQHFGDGTRLSIL.

This clonotype was seen a handful of times. J is TRBJ2-7 and V is TRBV7-9; 9 bases match TRBD1. The CDR3 consists of 16 residues. V lost 5 bases and J lost 0; bases outside the gene matches: 8. Germline values: CDR1 SEHNR, CDR2 FQNEAQ (reference sequence). Here the CDR3 reads CASSPRTGVGSYEQYF. The CDR3, as DNA: TGTGCCAGCAGCCCCCGGACAGGGGTGGGCTCCTACGAGCAGTACTTC.

Regarding this clonotype: A single base separates this from a much larger clone, so it may be a read error. V and J are TRBV7-2 and TRBJ2-3, with 8 nucleotides matching TRBD2. CDR3 length: 16 amino acids. V lost 5 bases and J lost 3; bases outside the gene matches: 10. Germline V gene sequence: CDR1 SGHTA, CDR2 FQGNSA. The CDR3, as DNA: TGTGCCAGCAGCCCCCGCCCTGGCGGGAGGACAGATACGCAGTATTTT. Amino acids: CASSPRPGGRTDTQYF. Supplemented by reference TRBV7-2 and TRBJ2-3, the full variable domain reads GAGVSQSPSNKVTEKGKDVELRCDPISGHTALYWYRQSLGQGLEFLIYFQGNSAPDKSGLPSDRFSAERTGGSVSTLTIQRTQQEDSAVYLCASSPRPGGRTDTQYFGPGTRLTVL.

This clonotype has a handful of counts. The chain uses TRBV6-6 and TRBJ1-1; the D gene is possibly TRBD1 (5 bases). The germline V gene encodes CDR1 MNHNY and CDR2 SVGAGI (reference sequence). This CDR3 is 15 amino acids long. The V gene lost 0 bases and the J gene lost 5 bases, with 13 bases spanning the gap. This CDR3 reads CASSYSHGARTEAFF. As DNA, the CDR3 is TGTGCCAGCAGTTACTCCCACGGGGCTCGTACTGAAGCTTTCTTT.

The genes are TRBV7-6 and TRBJ1-1; D unclear. This CDR3 region has 12 residues. The germline CDR1 and CDR2 sequences are SGHVS and FNYEAQ. Trimming cost V 2 bases and J 8 bases, with 9 bases left between them. The CDR3 coding sequence is TGTGCCAGCAGCTTAACGCTCGGGGAAGCTTTCTTT. It encodes CASSLTLGEAFF. The full variable domain, with the rest looked up from reference TRBV7-6 and TRBJ1-1, is GAGVSQSPRYKVTKRGQDVALRCDPISGHVSLYWYRQALGQGPEFLTYFNYEAQQDKSGLPNDRFSAERPEGSISTLTIQRTEQRDSAMYRCASSLTLGEAFFGQGTRLTVV.

The rearrangement links TRBV19 to TRBJ1-1; D gene ambiguous. Trimming took off 3 bases at V and 3 bases at J, with 11 bases between the two ends. Germline V gene lookup returns CDR1 LNHDA and CDR2 SQIVND (reference sequence). The length of the CDR3 is 14 residues. CDR3: CASSIWVLDTEAFF. CDR3 in DNA: TGTGCCAGTAGTATTTGGGTTCTGGACACTGAAGCTTTCTTT.

This clonotype was seen a few times. V and J are TRBV7-9 and TRBJ2-7; 10 bases line up with TRBD2. This CDR3 spans 15 amino acids. Losses at the gene ends were 1 base for V and 6 bases for J; bases not matched to a gene: 6. The germline CDR1 and CDR2 sequences are SEHNR and FQNEAQ (reference sequence). For the CDR3, the DNA is TGTGCCAGCAGCTTAGAGCGGGGGGGCCTTGTCGAGCAGTACTTC. It encodes CASSLERGGLVEQYF. Looking up the rest from reference TRBV7-9 and TRBJ2-7 gives the full variable domain: DTGVSQNPRHKITKRGQNVTFRCDPISEHNRLYWYRQTLGQGPEFLTYFQNEAQLEKSRLLSDRFSAERPKGSFSTLEIQRTEQGDSAMYLCASSLERGGLVEQYFGPGTRLTVT.

The chain joins TRBV5-4 to TRBJ1-2, with 10 positions matching TRBD1. The CDR3 runs 15 residues. CDR1 and CDR2 from the germline V gene are SGHNT and YYREEE (reference sequence). With 3 bases clipped from V and 4 bases from J, the junction kept 6 bases outside the gene matches. CDR3 in DNA: TGTGCCAGCAGCTCGGGGGACAGGGGCCTCTATGGCTACACCTTC. This codes for CASSSGDRGLYGYTF.

This clonotype was counted only a few times. The chain recombines TRBV30 with TRBJ2-3; unclear D gene. Germline CDR1 and CDR2: GTSNPN and SVGIG (reference sequence). V lost 4 bases, J lost 4 bases, and 15 bases lay in between. The CDR3 contains 14 residues. The CDR3 protein is CAWTASRVADTQYF. As DNA, the CDR3 is TGTGCCTGGACAGCCTCAAGGGTAGCAGATACGCAGTATTTT.